The 13 T cell receptor beta chains reported below all come from one sample, sequenced in a study of blood T cell repertoires in COVID-19. Here immunoSEQ multiplex PCR was the method, and the copy in TCRdb shows in-frame clones only, minus some. This sample has 70,000 to 95,000 clones; more than 80% occur once, and the top ten carry around an eighth. The sequenced material came from peripheral blood. These receptor sequences come from a human donor in a cohort sampled during active COVID-19.

The V call is TRBV5-1, the J call TRBJ1-4; possibly TRBD1 for D (5 bases). Germline CDR1 and CDR2: SGHRS and YFSETQ. Trimming stripped 4 bases from V and 0 bases from J, with 10 bases between. The CDR3 loop spans 15 amino acids. The CDR3 protein is CASSGQGATNEKLFF. DNA for the CDR3: TGCGCCAGCAGCGGTCAGGGTGCAACTAATGAAAAACTGTTTTTT.

The CDR3 coding sequence is TGTGCCACCAGCAGAGGGTGGAACCAGGGAACGAACACTGAAGCTTTCTTT. Its protein product is CATSRGWNQGTNTEAFF. The rearrangement uses TRBV15 and TRBJ1-1; D perhaps matches TRBD1 (5 bases). The germline CDR1 and CDR2 sequences are LNHNV and YYDKDF (reference sequence). The CDR3 extends over 17 amino acids. V gave up 1 base and J gave up 1 base, with 16 bases separating them.

Only one count was recorded for this clone. The gene calls are TRBV2 and TRBJ2-3, with D possibly being TRBD2 (5 bases). The V end lost 6 bases, the J end lost 0 bases, and 13 bases lay between the germline ends. The CDR3 has 15 amino acids. Germline CDR1 and CDR2: SNHLY and FYNNEI. CDR3 amino acids: CASRSGISSTDTQYF. As DNA, the CDR3 is TGTGCCAGCAGGTCGGGGATCTCTAGCACAGATACGCAGTATTTT.

Only a few counts were recorded for this clone. The V call is TRBV4-3, the J call TRBJ2-1, with a tentative D call TRBD2 (5 bases). V was clipped by 0 bases and J by 0 bases, with 9 bases between them. Per germline, CDR1 LGHNA and CDR2 YSLEER. The CDR3 runs to 16 residues. DNA for the CDR3: TGCGCCAGCAGCCAAGAGCCGGGGAGCTCCTACAATGAGCAGTTCTTC. Protein product: CASSQEPGSSYNEQFF.

The chain recombines TRBV19 with TRBJ1-2, with 9 positions matching TRBD1. The CDR3 totals 15 residues. The germline gives CDR1 LNHDA, CDR2 SQIVND (reference sequence). Unmatched junction bases numbered 12, after V lost 5 bases and J lost 8 bases. This chain's CDR3 is CASSLQQGAGEGYTF. The CDR3 DNA reads as TGTGCCAGTAGTCTACAACAGGGGGCTGGGGAAGGCTACACCTTC.

The table lists this clone with a count of one. Other DNA sequences in the sample encode the same CDR3. The gene calls are TRBV5-4 and TRBJ1-6; D might be TRBD1 (6 bases). The CDR3 has 17 amino acids. The germline V gene has CDR1 SGHNT and CDR2 YYREEE (reference sequence). V lost 0 bases, J lost 1 base, and 11 bases lay in between. CDR3 residues: CASSLGGGGSYNSPLHF. The CDR3 bases are TGTGCCAGCAGCTTGGGAGGGGGGGGGTCCTATAATTCACCCCTCCACTTT.

This chain links TRBV3-1 (or the pseudogene TRBV3-2) with TRBJ1-2; D is unclear. The CDR3 spans 12 residues. The germline V and J ends were trimmed by 2 bases and 8 bases, with 9 bases remaining between them. Germline lookup yields CDR1 LGHDT and CDR2 YNNKEL (reference sequence). CDR3 protein: CASSQLERGYTF. The CDR3, as DNA: TGTGCCAGCAGCCAATTAGAGCGGGGCTACACCTTC.

CDR3 residues: CAIDPGGGYEQYF. The DNA of the CDR3 is TGTGCCATCGATCCCGGGGGGGGGTACGAGCAGTACTTC. This rearrangement joins TRBV10-3 to TRBJ2-7; 8 bases agree with TRBD2. V was clipped by 8 bases and J by 4 bases; unmatched bases: 7. This CDR3 has 13 residues. Germline CDR1 is ENHRY and CDR2 is SYGVKD.

This clone has a handful of counts. V gene TRBV7-9 combines with J gene TRBJ2-7; D remains ambiguous. The germline CDR1 and CDR2 sequences are SEHNR and FQNEAQ (reference sequence). V was cut by 3 bases and J by 6 bases, with 18 bases left in between. The CDR3 has 15 residues. Here the CDR3 DNA reads TGTGCCAGCAGCTTCGGCGCATCCCACGCGGCCGAGCAGTACTTC. It specifies CASSFGASHAAEQYF.

This chain uses TRBV7-2 with TRBJ1-5, with D perhaps TRBD1 (6 bases). This CDR3 spans 14 amino acids. Germline CDR1 and CDR2: SGHTA and FQGNSA. V dropped 5 bases and J dropped 2 bases, with 10 bases sitting between them. In DNA, the CDR3 is TGTGCCAGCAGCGTATACAGGGGCAATCAGCCCCAGCATTTT. Translating it yields CASSVYRGNQPQHF. Together with reference TRBV7-2 and TRBJ1-5, the CDR3 gives the full variable domain: GAGVSQSPSNKVTEKGKDVELRCDPISGHTALYWYRQSLGQGLEFLIYFQGNSAPDKSGLPSDRFSAERTGGSVSTLTIQRTQQEDSAVYLCASSVYRGNQPQHFGDGTRLSIL.

This chain connects TRBV15 to TRBJ2-1; 9 nucleotides align to TRBD2. This CDR3 has 13 residues. CDR1 and CDR2 from the germline V gene are LNHNV and YYDKDF (reference sequence). The ends lost 3 bases at V and 12 bases at J; junction bases unmatched: 6. Here the CDR3 reads CATSRLGAGGQFF. The CDR3 coding sequence is TGTGCCACCAGCAGGCTCGGAGCGGGGGGGCAGTTCTTC.

The rearrangement links TRBV2 to TRBJ2-5, with TRBD2 identical over 8 bases. The CDR3 totals 15 residues. V lost 5 bases, J lost 4 bases, and 9 bases stayed unmatched. Germline CDR1 is SNHLY and CDR2 is FYNNEI. CDR3 coding DNA: TGTGCCAGCAGTCGAACTTTAGCGGGGAGAGAGACCCAGTACTTC. Its protein product is CASSRTLAGRETQYF.

This clone was seen a few times. The genes are TRBV5-6 and TRBJ2-1; 13 bases map to TRBD2. Germline values: CDR1 SGHDT, CDR2 YYEEEE. With 4 bases clipped from V and 9 bases from J, the junction kept 10 bases outside the gene matches. The CDR3 length is 16 residues. The CDR3 is CASSLPRTSGGGEQFF. The CDR3, as DNA: TGTGCCAGCAGCCTGCCCCGGACTAGCGGGGGCGGTGAGCAGTTCTTC. Looking up the rest from reference TRBV5-6 and TRBJ2-1 gives the full variable domain: DAGVTQSPTHLIKTRGQQVTLRCSPKSGHDTVSWYQQALGQGPQFIFQYYEEEERQRGNFPDRFSGHQFPNYSSELNVNALLLGDSALYLCASSLPRTSGGGEQFFGPGTRLTVL.